Listed below are T cell receptor beta chains from one sample, sequenced in a study of T cells in Graves' hyperthyroidism and ophthalmopathy. Via MiXCR, TCRdb re-called the multiplex PCR reads, giving one row per CDR3 protein. The sample consists of a few hundred thousand distinct CDR3 sequences, roughly an eighth of them appearing once. Sample: blood. The receptors shown here come from a woman aged 40 to 50 with Graves' ophthalmopathy. Both conserved end residues are part of each CDR3. The D gene is left open where the match is weak. The size entry is marked missing in some rows and otherwise reads once, few, many or a size class.

TGTGCCAGCAGCTTAATGGGCGGAGCGGGAGAAACCGGGGAGCTGTTTTTT,CASSLMGGAGETGELFF,TRBD2,TRBJ2-2,-,TRBV7-3
TGTGCCAGCAGCTTAGTAGGGCATGGGGGTCGGGATACCGTGGGAGACGAGCAGTACTTC,CASSLVGHGGRDTVGDEQYF,-,TRBJ2-7,few,TRBV7-9
TGTGCCAGCTCACCAGGACTAGCGGGGGCCACAGATACGCAGTATTTT,CASSPGLAGATDTQYF,TRBD2,TRBJ2-3,few,TRBV18
TGTGCCGGCAGTGCTTCCGCAGCAGGAGTTGAAGCTTTCTTT,CAGSASAAGVEAFF,-,TRBJ1-1,many,TRBV6-1
TGTGCCAGCAGTTCGAAGGGACGGTCCTACAATGAGCAGTTCTTC,CASSSKGRSYNEQFF,-,TRBJ2-1,-,TRBV7-9
TGTGCCAGCAGTCGGGGACGGACGAACACTGAAGCTTTCTTT,CASSRGRTNTEAFF,-,TRBJ1-1,many,TRBV6-1
TGTGCCAGCAGTTTAGCTAGCGCTTACAATGAGCAGTTCTTC,CASSLASAYNEQFF,-,TRBJ2-1,many,TRBV6-2/TRBV6-3
TGCAGTGCACCGAGGGCGGGGACGGGAACTGAAGCTTTCTTT,CSAPRAGTGTEAFF,-,TRBJ1-1,many,TRBV20-1
TGTGCCAGCAGTTCCTTTCTGACTAGCGGGATCGAAGATACGCAGTATTTT,CASSSFLTSGIEDTQYF,TRBD2,TRBJ2-3,many,TRBV6-5
TGTGCCAGCAGCCTCACGCTTCACAATGAGCAGTTCTTC,CASSLTLHNEQFF,-,TRBJ2-1,many,TRBV2